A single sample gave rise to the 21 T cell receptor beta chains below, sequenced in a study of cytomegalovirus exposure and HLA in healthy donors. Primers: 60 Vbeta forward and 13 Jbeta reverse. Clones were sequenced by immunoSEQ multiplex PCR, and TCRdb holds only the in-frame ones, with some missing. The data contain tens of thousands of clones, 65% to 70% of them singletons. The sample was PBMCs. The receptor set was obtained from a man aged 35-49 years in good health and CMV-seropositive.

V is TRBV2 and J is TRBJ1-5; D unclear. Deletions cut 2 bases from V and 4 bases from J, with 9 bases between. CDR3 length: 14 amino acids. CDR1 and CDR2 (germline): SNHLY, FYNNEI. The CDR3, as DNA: TGTGCCAGCAGTGAATCCAGTTTGAATCAGCCCCAGCATTTT. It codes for CASSESSLNQPQHF.

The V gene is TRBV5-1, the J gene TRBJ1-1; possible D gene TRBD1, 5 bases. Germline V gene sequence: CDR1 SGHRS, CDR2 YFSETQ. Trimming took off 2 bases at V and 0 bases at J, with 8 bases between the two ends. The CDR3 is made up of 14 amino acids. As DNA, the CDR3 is TGCGCCAGCAGCTTACGGGGGATGAACACTGAAGCTTTCTTT. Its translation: CASSLRGMNTEAFF.

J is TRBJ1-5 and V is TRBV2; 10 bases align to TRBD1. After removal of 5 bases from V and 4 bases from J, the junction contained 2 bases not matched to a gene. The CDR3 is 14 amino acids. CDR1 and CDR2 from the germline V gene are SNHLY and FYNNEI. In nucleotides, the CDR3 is TGTGCCAGCAGTTGGGACAGGGGTAATCAGCCCCAGCATTTT. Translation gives CASSWDRGNQPQHF.

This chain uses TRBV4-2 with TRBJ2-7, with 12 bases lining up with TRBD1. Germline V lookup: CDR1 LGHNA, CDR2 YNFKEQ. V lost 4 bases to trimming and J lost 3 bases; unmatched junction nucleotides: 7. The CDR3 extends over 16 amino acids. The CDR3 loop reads CASSPGTGGFLYEQYF. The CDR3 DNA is TGTGCCAGCAGCCCCGGGACAGGGGGCTTCCTCTACGAGCAGTACTTC.

DNA for the CDR3: TGTGCCAGCAGTTTCGGGACAGGGGACTCACCCCTCCACTTT. Translating gives CASSFGTGDSPLHF. The chain has TRBV27 and TRBJ1-6; 10 nucleotides agree with TRBD1. V lost 3 bases and J lost 10; bases outside the gene matches: 3. The CDR3 extends over 14 amino acids. CDR1 and CDR2 (germline): MNHEY, SMNVEV (reference sequence).

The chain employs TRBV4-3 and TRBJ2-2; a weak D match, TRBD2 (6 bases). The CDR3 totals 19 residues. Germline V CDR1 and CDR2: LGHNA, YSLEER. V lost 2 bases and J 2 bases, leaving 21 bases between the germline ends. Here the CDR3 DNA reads TGCGCCAGCAGCCAATATCGGGTTCTCGCGGGGAACAACACCGGGGAGCTGTTTTTT. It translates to CASSQYRVLAGNNTGELFF.

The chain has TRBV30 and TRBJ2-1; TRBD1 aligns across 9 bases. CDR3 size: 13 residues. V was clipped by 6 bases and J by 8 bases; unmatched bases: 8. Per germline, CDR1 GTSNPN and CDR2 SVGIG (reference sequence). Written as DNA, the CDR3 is TGTGCCTGTACGGGACAGGGAGGGCATGAGCAGTTCTTC. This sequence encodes CACTGQGGHEQFF.

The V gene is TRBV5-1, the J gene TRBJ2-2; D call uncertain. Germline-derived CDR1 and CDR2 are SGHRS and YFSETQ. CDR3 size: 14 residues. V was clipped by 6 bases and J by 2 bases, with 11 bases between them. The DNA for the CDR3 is TGCGCCAGCAAGAGTCCTTCTAACACCGGGGAGCTGTTTTTT. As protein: CASKSPSNTGELFF.

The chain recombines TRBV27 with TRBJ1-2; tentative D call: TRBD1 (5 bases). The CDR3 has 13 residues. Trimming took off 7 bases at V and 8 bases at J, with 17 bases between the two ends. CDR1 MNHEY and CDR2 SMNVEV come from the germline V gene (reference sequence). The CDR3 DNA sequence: TGTGCCAGCACCATAAATCCAGGGCGCGGCTACACCTTC. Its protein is CASTINPGRGYTF.

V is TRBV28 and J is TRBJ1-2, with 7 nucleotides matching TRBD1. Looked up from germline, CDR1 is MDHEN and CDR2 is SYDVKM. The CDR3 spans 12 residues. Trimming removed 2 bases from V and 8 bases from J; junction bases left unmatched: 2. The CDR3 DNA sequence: TGTGCCAGCAGTTTAACAGGGGACGGCTACACCTTC. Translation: CASSLTGDGYTF.

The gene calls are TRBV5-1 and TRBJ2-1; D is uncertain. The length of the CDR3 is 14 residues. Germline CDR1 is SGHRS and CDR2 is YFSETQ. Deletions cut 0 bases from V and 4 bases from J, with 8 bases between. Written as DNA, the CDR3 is TGCGCCAGCAGCTTGGGGCAGGAATACAATGAGCAGTTCTTC. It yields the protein CASSLGQEYNEQFF.

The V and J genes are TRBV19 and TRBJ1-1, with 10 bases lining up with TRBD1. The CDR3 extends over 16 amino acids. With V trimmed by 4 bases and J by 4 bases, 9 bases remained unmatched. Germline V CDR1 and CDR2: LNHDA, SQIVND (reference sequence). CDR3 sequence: CASSRGTGASGTEAFF. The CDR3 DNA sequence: TGTGCCAGTAGTAGGGGGACAGGGGCTAGTGGCACTGAAGCTTTCTTT. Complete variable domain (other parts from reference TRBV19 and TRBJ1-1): DGGITQSPKYLFRKEGQNVTLSCEQNLNHDAMYWYRQDPGQGLRLIYYSQIVNDFQKGDIAEGYSVSREKKESFPLTVTSAQKNPTAFYLCASSRGTGASGTEAFFGQGTRLTVV.

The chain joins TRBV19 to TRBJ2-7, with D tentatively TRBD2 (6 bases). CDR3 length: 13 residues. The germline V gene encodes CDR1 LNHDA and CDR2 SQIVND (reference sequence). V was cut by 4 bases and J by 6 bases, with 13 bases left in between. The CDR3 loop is CASSKGLYVEQYF. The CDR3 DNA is TGTGCCAGTAGTAAGGGACTTTACGTCGAGCAGTACTTC.

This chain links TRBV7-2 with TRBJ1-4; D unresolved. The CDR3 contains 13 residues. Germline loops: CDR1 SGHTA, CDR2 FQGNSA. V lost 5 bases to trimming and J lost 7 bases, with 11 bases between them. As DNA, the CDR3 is TGTGCCAGCAGCGCCTTATCGGGTGAAAAACTGTTTTTT. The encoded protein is CASSALSGEKLFF.

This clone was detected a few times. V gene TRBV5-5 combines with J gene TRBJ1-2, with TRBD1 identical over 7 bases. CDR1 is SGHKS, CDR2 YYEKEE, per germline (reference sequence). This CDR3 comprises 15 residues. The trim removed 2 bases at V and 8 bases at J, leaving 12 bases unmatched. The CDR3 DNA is TGTGCCAGCAGCTTCGATGTTGACAGGGTGAACGGCTACACCTTC. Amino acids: CASSFDVDRVNGYTF.

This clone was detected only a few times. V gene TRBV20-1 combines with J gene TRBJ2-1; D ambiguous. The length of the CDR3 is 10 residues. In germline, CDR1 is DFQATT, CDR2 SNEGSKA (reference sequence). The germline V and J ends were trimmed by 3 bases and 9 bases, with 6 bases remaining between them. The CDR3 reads CSARAAEQFF. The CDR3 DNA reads TGCAGTGCTAGGGCTGCTGAGCAGTTCTTC.

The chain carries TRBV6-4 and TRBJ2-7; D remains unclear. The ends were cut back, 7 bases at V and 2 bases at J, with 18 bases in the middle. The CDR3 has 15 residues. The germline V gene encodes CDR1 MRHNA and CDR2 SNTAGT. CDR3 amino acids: CASIEPRLYPYEQYF. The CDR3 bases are TGTGCCAGCATTGAACCCCGACTGTACCCCTACGAGCAGTACTTC.

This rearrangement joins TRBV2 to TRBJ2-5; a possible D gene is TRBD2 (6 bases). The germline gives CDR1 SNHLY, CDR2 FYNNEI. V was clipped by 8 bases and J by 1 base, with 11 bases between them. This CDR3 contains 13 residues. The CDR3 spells CASLALGQETQYF. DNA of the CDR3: TGTGCCAGCCTAGCGTTGGGCCAAGAGACCCAGTACTTC. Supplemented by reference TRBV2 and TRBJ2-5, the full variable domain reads EPEVTQTPSHQVTQMGQEVILRCVPISNHLYFYWYRQILGQKVEFLVSFYNNEISEKSEIFDDQFSVERPDGSNFTLKIRSTKLEDSAMYFCASLALGQETQYFGPGTRLLVL.

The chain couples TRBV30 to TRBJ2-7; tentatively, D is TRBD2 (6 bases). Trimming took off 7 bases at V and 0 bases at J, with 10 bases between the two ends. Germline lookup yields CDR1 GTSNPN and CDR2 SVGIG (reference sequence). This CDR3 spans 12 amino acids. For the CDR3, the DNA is TGTGCCTCGGAGGGAGGCTCCTACGAGCAGTACTTC. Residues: CASEGGSYEQYF.

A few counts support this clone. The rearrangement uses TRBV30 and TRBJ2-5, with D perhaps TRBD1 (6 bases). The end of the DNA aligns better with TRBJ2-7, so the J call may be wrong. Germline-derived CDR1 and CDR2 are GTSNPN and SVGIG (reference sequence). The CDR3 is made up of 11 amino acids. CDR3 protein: CASQGSYEQYF. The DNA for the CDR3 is TGTGCCTCTCAGGGGTCCTACGAGCAGTACTTC.

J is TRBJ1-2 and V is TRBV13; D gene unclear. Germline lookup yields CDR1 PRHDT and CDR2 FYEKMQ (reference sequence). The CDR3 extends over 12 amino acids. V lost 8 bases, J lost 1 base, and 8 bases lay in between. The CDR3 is CASERINYGYTF. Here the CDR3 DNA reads TGTGCCAGCGAGCGGATTAACTATGGCTACACCTTC.